This section outlines one T cell receptor (beta chain) sequence together with its context. This sample stems from a study of T cell changes during pregnancy in multiple sclerosis. Produced via immunoSEQ multiplex PCR; TCRdb's table is partial and in-frame only. Of more than 100,000 clones listed, around 94% were seen once; the top ten hold about 0.9%. In germline, CDR1 is MDHEN, CDR2 SYDVKM. The V end was cut by 7 bases, the J end by 4 bases, with 10 bases between. The CDR3 covers 12 residues. This clonotype was obtained from a female donor with multiple sclerosis, enrolled in a pregnancy study. The chain couples TRBV28 to TRBJ1-1; D ambiguous. This specimen was peripheral blood, taken after pregnancy. The CDR3 nucleotides are TGTGCCAGCAACACCTGGAGCACTGAAGCTTTCTTT. As protein: CASNTWSTEAFF.